The entry below describes one TCR beta chain. Its cognate antigen is unknown. These data come from a study of regulatory dendritic cells for organ transplantation. About the study: Regulatory dendritic cells came from monocytes given vitamin D3 and IL-10.

This table comes from immunoSEQ multiplex PCR, and its TCRdb copy is limited to in-frame clones, with some not included. The sample includes about 4,400 clones, 71% seen only once; the top ten take around 25%. V was shortened by 2 bases and J by 2 bases, with 10 bases between the two germline ends. Germline CDR1 MGHRA, CDR2 YSYEKL. This CDR3 is 15 amino acids long. Allogeneic regulatory or mature dendritic cells were co-cultured for under six days with CFSE-labeled sorted T cells at 1:10. The chain couples TRBV4-1 to TRBJ2-1, with D maybe TRBD2 (5 bases). This TCR derives from a human donor in good health. The sequenced sample consisted of memory CD8+ T cells from blood cultured with dendritic cells. Regarding subset: CD45RO+ memory T cells. The CDR3 spells CASSQRAEPYNEQFF. DNA for the CDR3: TGCGCCAGCAGCCAACGAGCGGAGCCCTACAATGAGCAGTTCTTC.